Listed below are T cell receptor beta chains from one sample, sequenced in a study of post-analysis software for immune sequencing data. TCRdb called the PCR reads again in MiXCR, with one record for every CDR3 protein. The table has more than 500,000 distinct CDR3 sequences, around a third seen once. Material: blood. These receptors all stem from a girl under 18 with multiple sclerosis. The CDR3 runs from the conserved cysteine through the conserved F or W. D genes are given only for firm matches. Only part of the rows carry a size: once, few, many, or a class if the clone is expanded.

J: TRBJ2-2
D: NA
size: NA
V: TRBV5-1
DNA: TGCGCCAGCAGCTCTATCCCGGGGGAGAACACCGGGGAGCTGTTTTTT
CDR3: CASSSIPGENTGELFF

J: TRBJ2-1
D: TRBD2
size: NA
V: TRBV20-1
DNA: TGCAGTGTCCCCGGGACTAGCGGGGCCTTAGGGAATGAGCAGTTCTTC
CDR3: CSVPGTSGALGNEQFF

J: TRBJ2-5
D: NA
size: few
V: TRBV24-1
DNA: TGTGCCACCAGTGATACATCCAGGACAGGCCGGGGGGAGACCCAGTACTTC
CDR3: CATSDTSRTGRGETQYF

J: TRBJ2-7
D: NA
size: NA
V: TRBV9
DNA: TGTGCCAGCAGCGTAGGGACGGCGAACGCCTACGAGCAGTACTTC
CDR3: CASSVGTANAYEQYF

J: TRBJ2-7
D: TRBD1
size: few
V: TRBV20-1
DNA: TGCAGTGCTAGACAGCCGGGACAGGGATACGAGCAGTACTTC
CDR3: CSARQPGQGYEQYF

J: TRBJ2-2
D: NA
size: NA
V: TRBV6-5
DNA: TGTGCCAGCAGTTCCCTACCTAACACCGGGGAGCTGTTTTTT
CDR3: CASSSLPNTGELFF

J: TRBJ2-3
D: TRBD1
size: NA
V: TRBV20-1
DNA: TGCAGTGCTCGACAGGGGGCGCGGACAGATACGCAGTATTTT
CDR3: CSARQGARTDTQYF

J: TRBJ2-3
D: TRBD2
size: few
V: TRBV20-1
DNA: TGCAGTGCTAGCGCTGCGGGGGGACCAGATACGCAGTATTTT
CDR3: CSASAAGGPDTQYF

J: TRBJ1-1
D: NA
size: NA
V: TRBV12-3/TRBV12-4
DNA: TGTGCCAGCAGTTTCCCCGGGGGGCATTTGTGGAACACTGAAGCTTTCTTT
CDR3: CASSFPGGHLWNTEAFF

J: TRBJ2-7
D: NA
size: medium-sized
V: TRBV5-1
DNA: TGCGCCAGCAGGTCGACAGGAGAGGGCGAGCAGTACTTC
CDR3: CASRSTGEGEQYF

J: TRBJ2-1
D: TRBD2
size: once
V: TRBV10-3
DNA: TGTGCCATCAAAACTCCCTCCGGGACTAGCAGCGATGAGCAGTTCTTC
CDR3: CAIKTPSGTSSDEQFF

J: TRBJ2-5
D: TRBD2
size: NA
V: TRBV6-1
DNA: TGTGCCAGCAGATCCCTAGCGGGGGGCTACCAAGAGACCCAGTACTTC
CDR3: CASRSLAGGYQETQYF

J: TRBJ1-2
D: NA
size: few
V: TRBV10-3
DNA: TGTGCCATCAGATCCGGGGGAGGGAACTATGGCTACACCTTC
CDR3: CAIRSGGGNYGYTF

J: TRBJ2-5
D: NA
size: NA
V: TRBV6-1
DNA: TGTGCCAGCATACCCGATTGGGAGACCCAGTACTTC
CDR3: CASIPDWETQYF

J: TRBJ2-5
D: NA
size: NA
V: TRBV20-1
DNA: TGCAGTGCTAGAGATGGGGGTCCCCAGTACTTC
CDR3: CSARDGGPQYF

J: TRBJ2-3
D: TRBD1
size: once
V: TRBV20-1
DNA: TGCAGTGCTAGACGGACAGGCGGAAACACAGATACGCAGTATTTT
CDR3: CSARRTGGNTDTQYF

J: TRBJ2-3
D: TRBD2
size: NA
V: TRBV25-1
DNA: TGTGCCAGCAGTGAACTAGGCGGGGGGACAGATACGCAGTATTTT
CDR3: CASSELGGGTDTQYF

J: TRBJ2-3
D: NA
size: few
V: TRBV7-3
DNA: TGTGCCAGCAGTAGACTAGGGAGGGATACGCAGTATTTT
CDR3: CASSRLGRDTQYF

J: TRBJ2-5
D: NA
size: NA
V: TRBV29-1
DNA: TGCAGCGTTGGAGGGGATGTCGGCCAAGAGACCCAGTACTTC
CDR3: CSVGGDVGQETQYF

J: TRBJ2-4
D: NA
size: few
V: TRBV5-6
DNA: TGTGCCAGCAGCTTTACAGGAGAAGCCAAAAACATTCAGTACTTC
CDR3: CASSFTGEAKNIQYF

J: TRBJ1-1
D: NA
size: NA
V: TRBV2
DNA: TGTGCCAGCAGTGGTCAAACCGGGGAAGCTTTCTTT
CDR3: CASSGQTGEAFF

J: TRBJ2-7
D: NA
size: NA
V: TRBV11-2
DNA: TGTGCCAGCAGGGACCGCTACGCCTCCTACGAGCAGTACTTC
CDR3: CASRDRYASYEQYF

J: TRBJ2-1
D: TRBD2
size: NA
V: TRBV9
DNA: TGTGCCAGCAGCGCCGGGACTAGCCCGCACAATGAGCAGTTCTTC
CDR3: CASSAGTSPHNEQFF

J: TRBJ2-1
D: NA
size: NA
V: TRBV12-3/TRBV12-4
DNA: TGTGCCAGCAATTTTCTGGCGGGGATCCCCTACAATGAGCAGTTCTTC
CDR3: CASNFLAGIPYNEQFF

J: TRBJ2-5
D: NA
size: NA
V: TRBV5-1
DNA: TGCGCCAGCAGCTTGGACAGTCCAGAGACCCAGTACTTC
CDR3: CASSLDSPETQYF

J: TRBJ2-1
D: NA
size: NA
V: TRBV5-1
DNA: TGCGCCAGCAGGCCCAGGGGGAGCGGGGAGTACAGTGAGCAGTTCTTC
CDR3: CASRPRGSGEYSEQFF

J: TRBJ1-1
D: NA
size: NA
V: TRBV13
DNA: TGTGCCAGCAGCAATACCCCGGATGGGCACCATACTGAAGCTTTCTTT
CDR3: CASSNTPDGHHTEAFF

J: TRBJ2-1
D: TRBD2
size: NA
V: TRBV14
DNA: TGTGCCAGCAGCCAAGCCCCTAGCGGTAACTCCTACAATGAGCAGTTCTTC
CDR3: CASSQAPSGNSYNEQFF

J: TRBJ2-7
D: NA
size: many
V: TRBV6-2/TRBV6-3
DNA: TGTGCCAGCAGTTACCTACAGGGCTACGAGCAGTACTTC
CDR3: CASSYLQGYEQYF

J: TRBJ2-7
D: TRBD1
size: NA
V: TRBV9
DNA: TGTGCCAGCAGCGTAGCACAGACAGGGTCCGACGAGCAGTACTTC
CDR3: CASSVAQTGSDEQYF

J: TRBJ2-4
D: NA
size: NA
V: TRBV3-1
DNA: TGTGCCAGCAGCCAAGATTGGTGGGCCAAAAACATTCAGTACTTC
CDR3: CASSQDWWAKNIQYF

J: TRBJ2-1
D: TRBD2
size: NA
V: TRBV15
DNA: TGTGCCACCAGCAGAGGATTAGCGGGGGGCTCCTACAATGAGCAGTTCTTC
CDR3: CATSRGLAGGSYNEQFF

J: TRBJ2-1
D: NA
size: few
V: TRBV14
DNA: TGTGCCAGCAGCCATGGGACATGGGTCGATGAGCAGTTCTTC
CDR3: CASSHGTWVDEQFF

J: TRBJ1-1
D: NA
size: NA
V: TRBV20-1
DNA: TGCAGTGCTAGGGGGTCGGGTGGTGGAGGCACTGAAGCTTTCTTT
CDR3: CSARGSGGGGTEAFF

J: TRBJ1-2
D: NA
size: NA
V: TRBV12-3/TRBV12-4
DNA: TGTGCCAGCAGCTTAGACCTAGACTATGGCTACACCTTC
CDR3: CASSLDLDYGYTF

J: TRBJ2-5
D: TRBD2
size: NA
V: TRBV20-1
DNA: TGCAGTGCTACTTCTAGGGCGGGGGGCTTGGAGACCCAGTACTTC
CDR3: CSATSRAGGLETQYF

J: TRBJ2-4
D: TRBD1
size: many
V: TRBV5-1
DNA: TGCGCCAGCAGCCCGACAGGGGGCCCAAACATTCAGTACTTC
CDR3: CASSPTGGPNIQYF

J: TRBJ2-3
D: TRBD2
size: NA
V: TRBV25-1
DNA: TGTGCCAGCAGTGACGGGGGGGCGTTAGATACGCAGTATTTT
CDR3: CASSDGGALDTQYF

J: TRBJ2-3
D: TRBD1
size: few
V: TRBV2
DNA: TGTGCCAGCAGAAGGGGACAGGCCACAGATACGCAGTATTTT
CDR3: CASRRGQATDTQYF

J: TRBJ1-1
D: NA
size: NA
V: TRBV5-1
DNA: TGCGCCAGCAGCTTGTTAGACAGCGAAGCTTTCTTT
CDR3: CASSLLDSEAFF

J: TRBJ2-2
D: NA
size: NA
V: TRBV29-1
DNA: TGCAGCGTTGGGGCCGTAGGAACCTTGAACACCGGGGAGCTGTTTTTT
CDR3: CSVGAVGTLNTGELFF

J: TRBJ2-3
D: TRBD2
size: NA
V: TRBV7-2
DNA: TGTGCCAGCAGCCATTTACTACCAGCGGGGCGGACAGATACGCAGTATTTT
CDR3: CASSHLLPAGRTDTQYF

J: TRBJ2-5
D: TRBD1
size: once
V: TRBV14
DNA: TGTGCCAGCAGCCAAGCACCGGGACAGGGTCGTGAGACCCAGTACTTC
CDR3: CASSQAPGQGRETQYF

J: TRBJ1-3
D: NA
size: NA
V: TRBV7-9
DNA: TGTGCCAGCAGACCCCCGGGACAAGGGTCTGGAAACACCATATATTTT
CDR3: CASRPPGQGSGNTIYF

J: TRBJ2-3
D: NA
size: few
V: TRBV29-1
DNA: TGCAGCGTTGTTCCGGGGAGCACAGATACGCAGTATTTT
CDR3: CSVVPGSTDTQYF

J: TRBJ1-1
D: NA
size: once
V: TRBV3-1
DNA: TGTGCCAGCAGCCAAAAGGGTTCCACTGAAGCTTTCTTT
CDR3: CASSQKGSTEAFF

J: TRBJ2-3
D: NA
size: NA
V: TRBV5-5
DNA: TGTGCCAGCAGCTTGGCCGGGGCGGGTACGCAGTATTTT
CDR3: CASSLAGAGTQYF

J: TRBJ2-1
D: NA
size: NA
V: TRBV10-3
DNA: TGTGCCATCAGTGACCTAGACCCGTGGGCGCAGTTCTTC
CDR3: CAISDLDPWAQFF

J: TRBJ2-5
D: TRBD2
size: few
V: TRBV5-6
DNA: TGTGCCAGCAGCAGAGCGGGGGGGGCAGAGACCCAGTACTTC
CDR3: CASSRAGGAETQYF

J: TRBJ2-5
D: TRBD1
size: NA
V: TRBV12-3/TRBV12-4
DNA: TGTGCCAGCAGAACGGGCCAAGGACAGGGTCCCTCCGAGACCCAGTACTTC
CDR3: CASRTGQGQGPSETQYF

J: TRBJ2-5
D: TRBD1
size: NA
V: TRBV5-5
DNA: TGTGCCACCGCCGGGGACAGGAGACAAGAGACCCAGTACTTC
CDR3: CATAGDRRQETQYF

J: TRBJ2-5
D: NA
size: NA
V: TRBV20-1
DNA: TGCAGTGTCAGGACAGTTGAAGAGACCCAGTACTTC
CDR3: CSVRTVEETQYF

J: TRBJ2-3
D: TRBD2
size: NA
V: TRBV7-3
DNA: TGTGCCAGCAGCCCCGTCACTAGCGGGAGCACAGATGCGCAGTATTTT
CDR3: CASSPVTSGSTDAQYF

J: TRBJ2-6
D: NA
size: NA
V: TRBV20-1
DNA: TGCAGTGCTAGAGTTTGGGGAGCTGGGGCCAACGTCCTGACTTTC
CDR3: CSARVWGAGANVLTF